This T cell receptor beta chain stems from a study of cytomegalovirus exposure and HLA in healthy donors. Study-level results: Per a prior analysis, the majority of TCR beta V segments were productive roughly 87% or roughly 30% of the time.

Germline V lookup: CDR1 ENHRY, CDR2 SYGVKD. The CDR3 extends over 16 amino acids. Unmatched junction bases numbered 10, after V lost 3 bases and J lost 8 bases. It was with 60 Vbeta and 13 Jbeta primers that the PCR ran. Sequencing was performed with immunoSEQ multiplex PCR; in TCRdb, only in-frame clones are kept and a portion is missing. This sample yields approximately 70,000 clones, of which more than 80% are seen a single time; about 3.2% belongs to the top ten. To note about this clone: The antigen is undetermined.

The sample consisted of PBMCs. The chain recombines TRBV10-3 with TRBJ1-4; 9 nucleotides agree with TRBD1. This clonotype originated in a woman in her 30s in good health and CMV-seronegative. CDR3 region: CAISDETGGDLEKLFF. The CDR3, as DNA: TGTGCCATCAGTGACGAAACAGGGGGCGATTTGGAAAAACTGTTTTTT.